This T cell receptor beta chain appears in the sequencing data of a study of blood T cell repertoires in COVID-19. In the study overall: Samples representing acute and convalescent COVID-19 were sourced from the United States, Italy and Spain. T cells, B-cell-depleted T cells, or PBMCs provided the cDNA or gDNA that served as material.

The CDR3 runs 14 residues. Germline V gene sequence: CDR1 SGHTA, CDR2 FQGTGA. With V trimmed by 2 bases and J by 5 bases, 3 bases remained unmatched. Generated by immunoSEQ multiplex PCR, the TCRdb table keeps only in-frame clones and is missing some. The profile covers 330,000 or so clones, with roughly 87% appearing a single time and under 5% taken by the ten largest. Sequencing used peripheral blood. The chain carries TRBV7-3 and TRBJ2-7, with 10 bases aligning to TRBD1. This receptor was taken from a woman aged 60-70 years with COVID-19, enrolled during active disease. The CDR3 nucleotides read TGTGCCAGCAGCTTAGGGACAGGGGTCGACGAGCAGTACTTC. Translating it yields CASSLGTGVDEQYF.